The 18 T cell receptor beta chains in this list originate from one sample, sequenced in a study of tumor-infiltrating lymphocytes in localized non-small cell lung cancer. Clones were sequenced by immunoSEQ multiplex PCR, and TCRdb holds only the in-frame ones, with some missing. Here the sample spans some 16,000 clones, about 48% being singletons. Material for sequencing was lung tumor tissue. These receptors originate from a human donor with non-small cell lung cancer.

CDR3 in DNA: TGTGCCAGCAGTTTGGGGGGGGAGGCAGATACGCAGTATTTT. This translates into CASSLGGEADTQYF. The chain carries TRBV28 and TRBJ2-3; 7 nucleotides align to TRBD2. Germline-derived CDR1 and CDR2 are MDHEN and SYDVKM. This CDR3 has 14 amino acids. With 3 bases clipped from V and 4 bases from J, the junction kept 4 bases outside the gene matches.

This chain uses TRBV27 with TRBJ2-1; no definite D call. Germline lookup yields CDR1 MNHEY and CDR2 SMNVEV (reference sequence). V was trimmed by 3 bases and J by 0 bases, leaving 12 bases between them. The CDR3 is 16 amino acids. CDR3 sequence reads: CASSLDPRSSYNEQFF. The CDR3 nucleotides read TGTGCCAGCAGTTTGGATCCGCGGAGCTCCTACAATGAGCAGTTCTTC.

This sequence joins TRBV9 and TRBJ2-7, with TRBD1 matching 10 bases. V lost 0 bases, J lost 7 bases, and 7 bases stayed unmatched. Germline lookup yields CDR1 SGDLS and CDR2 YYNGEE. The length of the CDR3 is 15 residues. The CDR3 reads CASSVDRGTGEEQYF. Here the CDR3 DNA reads TGTGCCAGCAGCGTAGACCGGGGGACAGGGGAAGAGCAGTACTTC.

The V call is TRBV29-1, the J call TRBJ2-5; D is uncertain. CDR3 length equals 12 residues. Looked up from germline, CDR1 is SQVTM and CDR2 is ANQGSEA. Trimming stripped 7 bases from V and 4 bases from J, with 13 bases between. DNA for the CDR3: TGCAGCGCCCCGAAAGGCGGAGAGACCCAGTACTTC. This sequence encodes CSAPKGGETQYF. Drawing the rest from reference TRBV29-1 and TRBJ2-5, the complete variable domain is SAVISQKPSRDICQRGTSLTIQCQVDSQVTMMFWYRQQPGQSLTLIATANQGSEATYESGFVIDKFPISRPNLTFSTLTVSNMSPEDSSIYLCSAPKGGETQYFGPGTRLLVL.

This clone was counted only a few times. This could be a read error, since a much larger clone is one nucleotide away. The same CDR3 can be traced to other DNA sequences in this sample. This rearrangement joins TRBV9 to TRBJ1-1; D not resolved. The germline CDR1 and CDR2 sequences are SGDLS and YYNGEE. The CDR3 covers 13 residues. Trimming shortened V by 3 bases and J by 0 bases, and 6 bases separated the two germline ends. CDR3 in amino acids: CASSGYMNTEAFF. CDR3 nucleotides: TGTGCCAGCAGCGGTTACATGAACACTGAAGCTTTCTTT.

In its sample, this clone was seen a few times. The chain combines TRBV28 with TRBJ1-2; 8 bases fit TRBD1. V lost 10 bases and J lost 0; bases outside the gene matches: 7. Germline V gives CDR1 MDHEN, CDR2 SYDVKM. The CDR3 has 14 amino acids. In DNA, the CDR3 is TGTGCCACACCGAGGACAGGGTCTAACTATGGCTACACCTTC. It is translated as CATPRTGSNYGYTF.

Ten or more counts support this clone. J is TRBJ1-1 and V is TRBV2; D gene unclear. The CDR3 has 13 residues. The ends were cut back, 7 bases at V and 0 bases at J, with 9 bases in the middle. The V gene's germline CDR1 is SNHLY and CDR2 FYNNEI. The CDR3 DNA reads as TGTGCCAGCATACCCCTCATGAACACTGAAGCTTTCTTT. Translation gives CASIPLMNTEAFF.

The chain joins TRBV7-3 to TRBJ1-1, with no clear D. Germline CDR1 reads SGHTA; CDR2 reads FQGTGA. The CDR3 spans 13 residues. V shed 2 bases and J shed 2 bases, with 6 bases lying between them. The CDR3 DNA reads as TGTGCCAGCAGCTTATCCGCCAACACTGAAGCTTTCTTT. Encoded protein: CASSLSANTEAFF.

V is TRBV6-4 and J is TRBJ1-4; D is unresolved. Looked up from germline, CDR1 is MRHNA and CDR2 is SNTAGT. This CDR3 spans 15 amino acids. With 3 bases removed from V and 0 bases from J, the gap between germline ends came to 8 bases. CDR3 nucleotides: TGTGCCAGCAGTGAAGCAAGGTCAACTAATGAAAAACTGTTTTTT. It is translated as CASSEARSTNEKLFF.

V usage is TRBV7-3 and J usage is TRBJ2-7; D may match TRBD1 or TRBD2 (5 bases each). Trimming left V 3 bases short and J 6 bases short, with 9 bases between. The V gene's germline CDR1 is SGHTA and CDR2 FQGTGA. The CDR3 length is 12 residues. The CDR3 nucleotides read TGTGCCAGCAGCTTGGGGGTGGGCGAGCAGTACTTC. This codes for CASSLGVGEQYF.

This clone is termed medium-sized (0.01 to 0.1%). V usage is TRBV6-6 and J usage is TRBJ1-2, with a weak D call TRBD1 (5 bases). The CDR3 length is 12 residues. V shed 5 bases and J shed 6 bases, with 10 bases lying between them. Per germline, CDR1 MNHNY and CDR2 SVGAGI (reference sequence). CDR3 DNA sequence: TGTGCCAGCAGTGCGCTGGGGGATGGCTACACCTTC. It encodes CASSALGDGYTF.

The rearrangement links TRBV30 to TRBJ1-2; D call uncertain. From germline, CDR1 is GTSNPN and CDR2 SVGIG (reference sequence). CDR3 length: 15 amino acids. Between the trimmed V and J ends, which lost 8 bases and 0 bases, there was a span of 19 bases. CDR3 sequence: CASSIAGGSNYGYTF. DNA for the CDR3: TGTGCCAGTAGTATAGCCGGCGGATCTAACTATGGCTACACCTTC.

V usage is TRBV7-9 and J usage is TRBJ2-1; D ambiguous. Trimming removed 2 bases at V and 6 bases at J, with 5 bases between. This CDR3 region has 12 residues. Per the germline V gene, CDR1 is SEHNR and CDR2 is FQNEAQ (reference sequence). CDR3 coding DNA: TGTGCCAGCAGCTTATTCGTCAATGAGCAGTTCTTC. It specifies CASSLFVNEQFF. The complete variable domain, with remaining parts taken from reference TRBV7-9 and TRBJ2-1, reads DTGVSQNPRHKITKRGQNVTFRCDPISEHNRLYWYRQTLGQGPEFLTYFQNEAQLEKSRLLSDRFSAERPKGSFSTLEIQRTEQGDSAMYLCASSLFVNEQFFGPGTRLTVL.

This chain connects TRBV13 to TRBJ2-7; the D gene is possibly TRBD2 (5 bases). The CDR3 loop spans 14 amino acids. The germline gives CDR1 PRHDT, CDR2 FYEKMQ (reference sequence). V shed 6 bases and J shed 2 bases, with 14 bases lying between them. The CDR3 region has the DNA TGTGCCAGCAGTCTCAGGAGGTATACCTACGAGCAGTACTTC. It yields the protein CASSLRRYTYEQYF. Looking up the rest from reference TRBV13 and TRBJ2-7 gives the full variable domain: AAGVIQSPRHLIKEKRETATLKCYPIPRHDTVYWYQQGPGQDPQFLISFYEKMQSDKGSIPDRFSAQQFSDYHSELNMSSLELGDSALYFCASSLRRYTYEQYFGPGTRLTVT.

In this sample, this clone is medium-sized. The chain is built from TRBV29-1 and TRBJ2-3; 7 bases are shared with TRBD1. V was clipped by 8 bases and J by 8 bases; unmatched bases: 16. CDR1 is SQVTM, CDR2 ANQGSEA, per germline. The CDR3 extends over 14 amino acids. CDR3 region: CSSTGTAPLGTQYF. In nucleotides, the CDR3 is TGCAGCTCTACCGGGACAGCCCCCCTCGGTACGCAGTATTTT.

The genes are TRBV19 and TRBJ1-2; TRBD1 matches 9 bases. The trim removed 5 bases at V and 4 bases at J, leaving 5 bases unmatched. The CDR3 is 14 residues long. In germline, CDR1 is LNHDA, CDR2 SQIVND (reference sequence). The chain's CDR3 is CASSAGQGLYGYTF. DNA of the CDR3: TGTGCCAGTAGTGCGGGACAGGGACTCTATGGCTACACCTTC.

The CDR3 nucleotides are TGTGCCAGCAGCTCCCCCCCTAGCGGGGGGGCGAGCTCCTACAATGAGCAGTTCTTC. It translates to CASSSPPSGGASSYNEQFF. The chain is built from TRBV5-6 and TRBJ2-1; 12 nucleotides line up with TRBD2. CDR3 size: 19 residues. CDR1 and CDR2 from the germline V gene are SGHDT and YYEEEE. V lost 3 bases, J lost 0 bases, and 10 bases stayed unmatched.

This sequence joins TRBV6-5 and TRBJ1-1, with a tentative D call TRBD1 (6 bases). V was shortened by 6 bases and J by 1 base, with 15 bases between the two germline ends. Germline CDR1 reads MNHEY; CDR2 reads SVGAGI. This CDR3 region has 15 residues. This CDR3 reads CASRPRTDTNTEAFF. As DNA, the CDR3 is TGTGCCAGCAGGCCGAGGACAGATACGAACACTGAAGCTTTCTTT.